The 6 T cell receptor beta chains presented below share a single source sample, sequenced in a study of blood T cell repertoires in COVID-19. The table came from immunoSEQ multiplex PCR; TCRdb's copy has only in-frame clones and leaves some out. The data show 300,000 to 450,000 clones, 87% seen once. Sequenced material: PBMCs or T cells enriched from blood (not recorded which). The origin of the receptors is a young man who had recovered from COVID-19.

CDR3 DNA: TGTGCCACCCAGGGCGTCAGCACTGAAGCTTTCTTT. As protein: CATQGVSTEAFF. This chain connects TRBV27 to TRBJ1-1, with a possible D match to TRBD1 (5 bases). The germline V gene has CDR1 MNHEY and CDR2 SMNVEV (reference sequence). V lost 10 bases and J lost 4, with 13 bases in between. The CDR3 spans 12 residues.

Note on this clone: Other DNA sequences in the sample encode the same CDR3. This rearrangement joins TRBV10-3 to TRBJ1-1; maybe TRBD1 (5 bases). The length of the CDR3 is 13 residues. Per the germline V gene, CDR1 is ENHRY and CDR2 is SYGVKD. Trimming shortened V by 2 bases and J by 4 bases, and 8 bases separated the two germline ends. The CDR3 nucleotides are TGTGCCATCAGTGAGAGAAGGGGCACTGAAGCTTTCTTT. Residues: CAISERRGTEAFF.

This chain joins TRBV6-1 and TRBJ2-2, with D maybe TRBD1 (6 bases). The CDR3 is made up of 18 amino acids. Germline V gene sequence: CDR1 MNHNS, CDR2 SASEGT. V was cut by 4 bases and J by 1 base, with 19 bases left in between. The CDR3 spells CASSAIRQVRGNTGELFF. CDR3 DNA sequence: TGTGCCAGCAGTGCCATAAGACAGGTTCGGGGGAACACCGGGGAGCTGTTTTTT.

The chain is built from TRBV30 and TRBJ1-6; 7 bases map to TRBD1. This CDR3 has 17 amino acids. The V gene end was trimmed by 7 bases and the J gene end by 0 bases; junction bases not matched to a gene: 12. CDR1 is GTSNPN and CDR2 is SVGIG in the germline V gene (reference sequence). The chain's CDR3 is CAFILGTESSYNSPLHF. As DNA, the CDR3 is TGTGCCTTCATTCTCGGGACAGAGAGCTCCTATAATTCACCCCTCCACTTT.

J is TRBJ1-1 and V is TRBV18, with D maybe TRBD1 (5 bases). The CDR3 extends over 16 amino acids. CDR1 is KGHSH and CDR2 is LQKENI in the germline V gene. V shed 3 bases and J shed 5 bases, with 19 bases lying between them. The CDR3, as DNA: TGTGCCAGCTCACCCTCGTGGGTCCGGGGGGGGACTGAAGCTTTCTTT. This gives the protein CASSPSWVRGGTEAFF.

The chain uses TRBV12-5 and TRBJ2-7; 9 bases map to TRBD1. V shed 2 bases, J shed 5 bases, and the junction held 1 base outside the gene matches. The germline gives CDR1 LGHNT, CDR2 FRNRAP. The CDR3 runs to 13 residues. CDR3 bases: TGTGCTAGTGGTTTGTACAGGGGGCACGAGCAGTACTTC. Translated, it gives CASGLYRGHEQYF. Using reference TRBV12-5 and TRBJ2-7 for the parts outside the CDR3, the full variable domain is DARVTQTPRHKVTEMGQEVTMRCQPILGHNTVFWYRQTMMQGLELLAYFRNRAPLDDSGMPKDRFSAEMPDATLATLKIQPSEPRDSAVYFCASGLYRGHEQYFGPGTRLTVT.